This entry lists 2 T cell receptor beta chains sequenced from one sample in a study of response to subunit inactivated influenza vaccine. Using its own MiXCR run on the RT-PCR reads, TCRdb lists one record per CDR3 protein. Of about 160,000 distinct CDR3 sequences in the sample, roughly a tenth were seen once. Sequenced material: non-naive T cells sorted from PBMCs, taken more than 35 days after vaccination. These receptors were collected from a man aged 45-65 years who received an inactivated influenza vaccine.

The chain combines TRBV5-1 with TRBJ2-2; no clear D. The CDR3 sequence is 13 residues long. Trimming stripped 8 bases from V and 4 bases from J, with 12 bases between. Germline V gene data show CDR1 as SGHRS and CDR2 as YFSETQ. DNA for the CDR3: TGCGCCAGTAAGGAAACACTCACCGGGGAGCTGTTTTTT. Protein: CASKETLTGELFF.

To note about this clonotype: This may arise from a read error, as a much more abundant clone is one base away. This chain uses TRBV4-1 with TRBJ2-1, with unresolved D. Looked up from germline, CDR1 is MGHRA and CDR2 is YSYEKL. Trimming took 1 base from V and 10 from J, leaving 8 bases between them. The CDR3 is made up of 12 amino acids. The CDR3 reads CASSQVPEEQFF. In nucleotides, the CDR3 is TGCGCCAGCAGCCAAGTCCCGGAGGAGCAGTTCTTC.